The 18 T cell receptor beta chains presented below share a single source sample, sequenced in a study of blood T cells in healthy people across ages (dated by TCRdb to the mid-2010s). Libraries were constructed by 5' RACE. TCRdb names Illumina HiSeq 2500 as the instrument used. The second PCR ran for roughly 7 to 11 cycles and used a J-beta primer mix along with a sample-barcoded 5' primer. TCRdb's own reprocessing of the public reads used fastp at Q25 and MiXCR and kept productive beta chains. Rows are combined by CDR3 protein, so each entry shows the most common genes and DNA. Here the sample has 750,000 to 950,000 distinct CDR3 sequences; roughly 53% occur a single time. Of the sample, around 41% is held by the ten largest clones. Sequences were obtained from blood. The receptors stem from a man older than 75 in good health.

At least ten counts were recorded for this clonotype. As DNA, the CDR3 is TGTGCCAGCAGCGGGCGACAGGGACCCTACGAGCAGTACTTC. The encoded protein is CASSGRQGPYEQYF. The chain employs TRBV5-5 and TRBJ2-7, with TRBD1 identical over 7 bases. The germline V gene encodes CDR1 SGHKS and CDR2 YYEKEE (reference sequence). The CDR3 loop spans 14 amino acids. Unmatched junction bases numbered 6, after V lost 4 bases and J lost 2 bases. The entire variable domain, with the rest obtained from reference TRBV5-5 and TRBJ2-7, is as follows: DAGVTQSPTHLIKTRGQQVTLRCSPISGHKSVSWYQQVLGQGPQFIFQYYEKEERGRGNFPDRFSARQFPNYSSELNVNALLLGDSALYLCASSGRQGPYEQYFGPGTRLTVT.

This clonotype has a single count. The rearrangement uses TRBV27 and TRBJ2-5, with a possible D match to TRBD1 (6 bases). The CDR3 has 15 amino acids. Germline assignment: CDR1 MNHEY and CDR2 SMNVEV (reference sequence). Trimming pared 7 bases from V and 6 bases from J, leaving 21 bases between. The CDR3 is CASTPGGRVGKTQYF. The CDR3 DNA sequence: TGTGCCAGCACCCCTGGGGGCAGGGTTGGAAAGACCCAGTACTTC.

The chain has TRBV15 and TRBJ2-5; a weak D match, TRBD2 (5 bases). This CDR3 region has 16 residues. Trimming took 0 bases from V and 3 from J, leaving 14 bases between them. Germline V gives CDR1 LNHNV, CDR2 YYDKDF (reference sequence). Written as DNA, the CDR3 is TGTGCCACCAGCAGAGATGAGGGATCGGCCGAAGAGACCCAGTACTTC. Its translation is CATSRDEGSAEETQYF.

The chain employs TRBV6-5 and TRBJ2-2; the match to TRBD1 covers 12 bases. The CDR3 length is 15 residues. CDR1 MNHEY and CDR2 SVGAGI come from the germline V gene. The ends lost 6 bases at V and 7 bases at J; junction bases unmatched: 6. CDR3 sequence: CASRGQGAYHGELFF. The DNA for the CDR3 is TGTGCCAGCAGGGGACAGGGGGCTTACCACGGGGAGCTGTTTTTT.

This clonotype was seen a few times. The chain joins TRBV6-5 to TRBJ2-3; D is possibly TRBD2 (5 bases). With 5 bases removed from V and 14 bases from J, the gap between germline ends came to 20 bases. CDR3 length: 13 amino acids. Per germline, CDR1 MNHEY and CDR2 SVGAGI. The CDR3 DNA is TGTGCCAGCAGTCGAAGGAGAGGGAGATACGCGTATTTT. Translation gives CASSRRRGRYAYF.

CDR3 in amino acids: CATSRDLQGEQYF. CDR3 bases: TGTGCCACCAGCAGAGACTTACAGGGCGAGCAGTACTTC. The genes are TRBV15 and TRBJ2-7; D is perhaps TRBD1 (6 bases). V lost 0 bases to trimming and J lost 6 bases, with 9 bases between them. This CDR3 has 13 residues. From germline, CDR1 is LNHNV and CDR2 YYDKDF (reference sequence).

The chain couples TRBV4-1 to TRBJ1-5; D is perhaps TRBD1 (6 bases). The germline CDR1 and CDR2 sequences are MGHRA and YSYEKL. With 0 bases removed from V and 6 bases from J, the gap between germline ends came to 12 bases. There are 15 residues in the CDR3. As DNA, the CDR3 is TGCGCCAGCAGCCAAGAGGGGGCAGTGGGTCAGCCCCAGCATTTT. Its translation: CASSQEGAVGQPQHF.

The gene calls are TRBV2 and TRBJ2-3; 7 nucleotides line up with TRBD2. J lost 0 bases, V lost 0 bases, and 6 bases had no gene match. The CDR3 has 17 amino acids. Germline V gene sequence: CDR1 SNHLY, CDR2 FYNNEI. The CDR3 sequence: CASSEALSGASTDTQYF. In DNA form, the CDR3 reads TGTGCCAGCAGTGAAGCCTTGAGCGGGGCTAGCACAGATACGCAGTATTTT.

This clonotype was detected a few times. The chain has TRBV7-9 and TRBJ2-1; tentative D call: TRBD2 (5 bases). The CDR3 runs to 15 residues. Germline assignment: CDR1 SEHNR and CDR2 FQNEAQ (reference sequence). The V gene lost 5 bases and the J gene lost 2 bases, with 13 bases spanning the gap. This CDR3 reads CASSRGGIPYNEQFF. The CDR3 bases are TGTGCCAGCAGCCGAGGAGGAATCCCCTACAATGAGCAGTTCTTC.

This clonotype was detected a few times. V usage is TRBV3-1 and J usage is TRBJ2-3, with 7 bases identical to TRBD2. With V trimmed by 4 bases and J by 3 bases, 13 bases remained unmatched. Germline V gene lookup returns CDR1 LGHDT and CDR2 YNNKEL (reference sequence). The CDR3 extends over 17 amino acids. CDR3 in amino acids: CASSPGTTRVGTDTQYF. CDR3 nucleotide sequence: TGTGCCAGCAGCCCCGGGACTACGCGAGTTGGTACAGATACGCAGTATTTT.

A word on this clonotype: An end of the junction differs from the germline gene, which may be a read error. The chain employs TRBV10-3 and TRBJ2-4, with D perhaps TRBD2 (5 bases). The CDR3 contains 12 residues. Germline V gives CDR1 ENHRY, CDR2 SYGVKD. The CDR3 nucleotides read TGTGCCACCAGTGACACGGCTCGCGGGCAGTACTTC. Encoded protein: CATSDTARGQYF.

The chain is built from TRBV10-3 and TRBJ2-2, with TRBD2 identical over 12 bases. CDR1 is ENHRY and CDR2 is SYGVKD in the germline V gene. The length of the CDR3 is 14 residues. Unmatched junction bases numbered 6, after V lost 10 bases and J lost 6 bases. The CDR3 protein is CATWGTSGSGELFF. CDR3 bases: TGTGCCACCTGGGGGACTAGCGGGTCCGGGGAGCTGTTTTTT.

CDR3 sequence: CASSPGGKPYEQYF. The CDR3 DNA follows: TGTGCCAGCTCACCAGGGGGGAAACCCTACGAGCAGTACTTC. The chain combines TRBV18 with TRBJ2-5, with a tentative D call TRBD2 (6 bases). TRBJ2-7 matches the DNA end more closely, so the J call is doubtful. CDR1 is KGHSH, CDR2 LQKENI, per germline. CDR3 size: 14 residues.

This clonotype was observed once. The DNA for the CDR3 is TGCAGCGCTGAGGGGAGCACCTACGAGCAGTACTTC. Its translation is CSAEGSTYEQYF. V usage is TRBV29-1 and J usage is TRBJ2-7; D is possibly TRBD1 or TRBD2 (5 bases each). V lost 7 bases and J 2 bases, leaving 12 bases between the germline ends. The CDR3 is made up of 12 amino acids. CDR1 and CDR2 (germline): SQVTM, ANQGSEA.

This clonotype came up a few times. The rearrangement uses TRBV3-1 and TRBJ2-7, with D maybe TRBD2 (5 bases). This CDR3 has 12 amino acids. V lost 0 bases, J lost 7 bases, and 7 bases lay in between. Germline CDR1 reads LGHDT; CDR2 reads YNNKEL (reference sequence). In nucleotides, the CDR3 is TGTGCCAGCAGCCAAGACGAGCGGGAGCAGTACTTC. Its protein product is CASSQDEREQYF.

The V and J genes are TRBV28 and TRBJ2-3; 13 nucleotides agree with TRBD2. CDR1 MDHEN and CDR2 SYDVKM come from the germline V gene. CDR3 length equals 18 residues. J gave up 3 bases and V 6 bases, and 12 bases lay outside the gene matches. The CDR3 DNA is TGTGCCAGCAGCCGCGGGACTAGCGGGACCTTCATGACAGATACGCAGTATTTT. Its translation: CASSRGTSGTFMTDTQYF.

The chain combines TRBV10-3 with TRBJ1-1, with a weak D call TRBD1 (5 bases). The V gene's germline CDR1 is ENHRY and CDR2 SYGVKD. The CDR3 length is 13 residues. V was shortened by 6 bases and J by 0 bases, with 8 bases between the two germline ends. CDR3 sequence reads: CAIRGRLNTEAFF. The CDR3 DNA reads as TGTGCCATCAGGGGGCGGTTGAACACTGAAGCTTTCTTT.

DNA for the CDR3: TGTGCCAGCAGCGATTCTACCGGGGGATCGGGATACAATGAGCAGTTCTTC. This translates into CASSDSTGGSGYNEQFF. V usage is TRBV7-9 and J usage is TRBJ2-1; D is perhaps TRBD2 (6 bases). Trimming stripped 5 bases from V and 4 bases from J, with 21 bases between. CDR1 and CDR2 from the germline V gene are SEHNR and FQNEAQ (reference sequence). The CDR3 loop spans 17 amino acids. The whole variable domain, remainder taken from reference TRBV7-9 and TRBJ2-1, is DTGVSQNPRHKITKRGQNVTFRCDPISEHNRLYWYRQTLGQGPEFLTYFQNEAQLEKSRLLSDRFSAERPKGSFSTLEIQRTEQGDSAMYLCASSDSTGGSGYNEQFFGPGTRLTVL.